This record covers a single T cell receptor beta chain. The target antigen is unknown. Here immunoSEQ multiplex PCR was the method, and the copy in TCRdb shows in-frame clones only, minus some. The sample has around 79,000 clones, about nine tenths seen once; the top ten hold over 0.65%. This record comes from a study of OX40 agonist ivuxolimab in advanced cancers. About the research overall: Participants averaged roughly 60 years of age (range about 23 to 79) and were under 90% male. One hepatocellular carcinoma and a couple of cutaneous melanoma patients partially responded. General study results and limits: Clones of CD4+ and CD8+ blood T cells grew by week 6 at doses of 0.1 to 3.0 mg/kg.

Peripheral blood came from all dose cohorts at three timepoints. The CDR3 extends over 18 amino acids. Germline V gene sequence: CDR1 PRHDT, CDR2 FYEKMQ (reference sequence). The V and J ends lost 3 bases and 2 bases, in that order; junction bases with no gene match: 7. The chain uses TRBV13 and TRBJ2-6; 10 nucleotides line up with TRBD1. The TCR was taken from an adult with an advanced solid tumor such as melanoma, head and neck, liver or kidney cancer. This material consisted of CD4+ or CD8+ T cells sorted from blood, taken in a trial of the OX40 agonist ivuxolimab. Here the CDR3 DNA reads TGTGCCAGCAGCTTCCGGGACAGGGGTTTAGCTGGGGCCAACGTCCTGACTTTC. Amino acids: CASSFRDRGLAGANVLTF.